This T cell receptor beta chain was captured in a study of T-cell reconstitution after alpha-beta-depleted transplantation in children. At least ten counts were recorded for this clonotype. Researchers prepared the TCRbeta library using unique molecular identifiers, the study reports. TCRdb reanalysed the PCR reads using MiXCR and keeps one entry per CDR3 protein. The sample records 180,000 or so distinct CDR3 sequences, about 6% being singletons. This CDR3 contains 15 residues. Germline loops: CDR1 MGHRA, CDR2 YSYEKL. Trimming took off 4 bases at V and 7 bases at J, with 16 bases between the two ends.

The chain employs TRBV4-1 and TRBJ2-2; tentative D call: TRBD2 (5 bases). The sequenced sample was PBMCs, obtained before TCRalphabeta/CD19-depleted stem cell transplant. The source is a girl younger than two with combined immunodeficiency, due to receive a stem cell transplant. CDR3 bases: TGCGCCAGCAGCCGAGAAGTCGGGGATGGCGGGGAGCTGTTTTTT. Translation gives CASSREVGDGGELFF.